The TCR beta chain described here comes from a study of blood T cell repertoires in COVID-19. Study summary: The United States, Italy and Spain were the sources of the acute and convalescent COVID-19 samples. T cells, B-cell-depleted T cells, or PBMCs provided the cDNA or gDNA that served as material.

The CDR3 covers 15 residues. The V end lost 4 bases, the J end lost 5 bases, and 15 bases lay between the germline ends. The germline V gene encodes CDR1 MDHEN and CDR2 SYDVKM. Source study methods: Amplification of reference gene primers was used by the study to estimate nucleated cell counts. Profiling relied on immunoSEQ multiplex PCR, and the TCRdb table lists in-frame clones only, not all of them. V and J calls and clone size come straight from that table; D and trimming were deduced from the DNA. The table has some 130,000 clones, 60% to 80% seen once. The receptor was derived from a woman in her 70s with acute or convalescent COVID-19. The chain recombines TRBV28 with TRBJ1-5; tentative D call: TRBD1 (5 bases). Sequenced input: peripheral blood. The CDR3 protein is CASSWGGGGYQPQHF. CDR3 DNA: TGTGCCAGCAGTTGGGGGGGTGGAGGGTATCAGCCCCAGCATTTT.